The entry below describes one T cell receptor (beta chain). CDR3 length equals 16 residues. V was pared by 3 bases and J by 3 bases, with 5 bases of the junction left unmatched. CDR1 and CDR2 from the germline V gene are LNHDA and SQIVND (reference sequence). The data were obtained in a study of blood T cell repertoires in COVID-19. For the study at large: COVID-19 samples collected from the United States, Italy and Spain covered acute and convalescent phases.

Method: immunoSEQ multiplex PCR; TCRdb's copy keeps in-frame clones and lacks some. The sample records some 400,000 clones, around 87% being singletons. Everyone who took part was roughly 18 to 95 years old, and they came from about two dozen US areas. The source of this sequence is a man under 40 who had recovered from COVID-19. J is TRBJ2-4 and V is TRBV19; 10 bases fit TRBD1. The sample taken for sequencing was PBMCs or T cells enriched from blood (not recorded which). CDR3 in DNA: TGTGCCAGTAGTATGACAGGGGGCTTGGTCAAAAACATTCAGTACTTC. It translates to CASSMTGGLVKNIQYF.